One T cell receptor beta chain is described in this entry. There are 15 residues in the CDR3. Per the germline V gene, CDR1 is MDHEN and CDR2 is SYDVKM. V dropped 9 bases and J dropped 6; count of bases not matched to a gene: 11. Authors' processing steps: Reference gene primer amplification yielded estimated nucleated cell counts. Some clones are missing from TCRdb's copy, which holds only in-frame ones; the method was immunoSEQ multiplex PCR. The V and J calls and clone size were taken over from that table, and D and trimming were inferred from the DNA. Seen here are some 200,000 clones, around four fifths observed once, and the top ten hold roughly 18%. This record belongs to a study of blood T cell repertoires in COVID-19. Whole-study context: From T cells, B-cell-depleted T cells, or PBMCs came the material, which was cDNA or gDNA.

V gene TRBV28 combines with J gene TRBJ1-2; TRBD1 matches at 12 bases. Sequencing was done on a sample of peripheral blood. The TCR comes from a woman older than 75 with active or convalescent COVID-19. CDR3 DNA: TGTGCCAGTAGAGGAGGGGGACAGGGGGCGGATGGCTACACCTTC. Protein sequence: CASRGGGQGADGYTF.